One and the same sample provided the 5 T cell receptor beta chains below, sequenced in a study of neurological immune-mediated disorders. TCRdb reprocessed the 5' RACE reads with MiXCR, giving one entry per CDR3 protein. The sample yields around 47,000 distinct CDR3 sequences, roughly 13% seen once. Source material: PBMCs. The receptor source for this set is a female donor in good health.

To note about this clonotype: Possible read error: a much larger clone is one base away. This rearrangement joins TRBV30 to TRBJ1-2; D perhaps matches TRBD1 (6 bases). This CDR3 contains 10 residues. Germline V CDR1 and CDR2: GTSNPN, SVGIG (reference sequence). CDR3 nucleotide sequence: TGTGACGGGCAGGGGCCGGGCTACACCTTC. This sequence encodes CDGQGPGYTF.

This clonotype was seen a handful of times. The genes are TRBV11-2 and TRBJ2-7; D is tentatively TRBD1 or TRBD2 (6 bases each). The CDR3 extends over 14 amino acids. The germline V and J ends were trimmed by 5 bases and 2 bases, with 13 bases remaining between them. CDR1 and CDR2 from the germline V gene are SGHAT and FQNNGV. The CDR3 coding sequence is TGTGCCAGCAGCGCCAACAGGGAGGCCTACGAGCAGTACTTC. It is translated as CASSANREAYEQYF.

This clonotype was picked up many times. The CDR3 region is CSARPSGGKYNEQFF. CDR3 bases: TGCAGTGCTAGGCCCAGCGGGGGGAAGTACAATGAGCAGTTCTTC. This chain uses TRBV20-1 with TRBJ2-1, with 9 bases fitting TRBD2. The germline gives CDR1 DFQATT, CDR2 SNEGSKA (reference sequence). This CDR3 comprises 15 residues. V lost 3 bases, J lost 4 bases, and 7 bases stayed unmatched.

Comment on this clonotype: One end of the junction does not line up with germline, which may come from a read error. The CDR3 sequence is CSSSPGLMNTYNEQFF. In DNA form, the CDR3 reads TGCTCCAGCAGCCCCGGACTGATGAATACCTACAATGAGCAGTTCTTC. The chain combines TRBV5-1 with TRBJ2-1, with D perhaps TRBD2 (5 bases). Germline CDR1 is SGHRS and CDR2 is YFSETQ. The CDR3 consists of 16 residues.

This clonotype occurred many times. The V and J genes are TRBV5-6 and TRBJ1-5, with D tentatively TRBD1 (6 bases). Germline V lookup: CDR1 SGHDT, CDR2 YYEEEE. The CDR3 extends over 16 amino acids. Trimming pared 0 bases from V and 2 bases from J, leaving 12 bases between. The CDR3 region has the DNA TGTGCCAGCAGCTTGGGCGCCCCAGGGGGCAATCAGCCCCAGCATTTT. Its translation is CASSLGAPGGNQPQHF.